This record concerns one T cell receptor (beta chain) sequence. As yet, its antigen is unknown. The use of a sample-barcoded 5' primer and a J-beta primer mix characterized a second PCR of about 7 to 12 cycles. TCRdb itself ran the 5' RACE reads through MiXCR, one entry per CDR3 protein. The sample yields fewer than 2,000,000 distinct CDR3 sequences, about 31% seen once. This sample is drawn from a study of blood T cells in healthy people across ages. The CDR3 extends over 15 amino acids. Germline V gene lookup returns CDR1 MNHEY and CDR2 SMNVEV (reference sequence). J gave up 7 bases and V 5 bases, and 8 bases lay outside the gene matches. Study findings and constraints: Bulk PBMC profiling left naive and antigen-experienced comparisons inconclusive. The fall in TCR beta diversity per million T cells was roughly linear with age.

Every sample yielded at least 6.5 million isolated PBMCs. Total RNA extracted from each sample amounted to at least 5 micrograms. The specimen was blood. This receptor was taken from a young woman in good health. The chain combines TRBV27 with TRBJ2-1, with 10 bases identical to TRBD2. CDR3 protein: CASSVLAGVRNEQFF. As DNA, the CDR3 is TGTGCCAGCAGTGTTCTAGCGGGAGTTCGGAATGAGCAGTTCTTC.